Below, one TCR beta chain is given with its context. Antigen specificity is unknown. Clones were sequenced by immunoSEQ multiplex PCR, and TCRdb holds only the in-frame ones, with some missing. The data show 90,000 to 100,000 clones, with roughly 86% seen just once and about 3.9% held by the top ten. Germline V gene sequence: CDR1 SGHNT, CDR2 YYREEE (reference sequence). V lost 2 bases and J 5 bases, leaving 7 bases between the germline ends. The CDR3 spans 12 residues. No infections or other immune events were documented during collection. These data come from a study of identifying expanded T cells in peripheral blood. Study observations and caveats: Differentially abundant clones: around 1.2 between replicates, 16.4 at roughly 2 weeks, under 25 at four. Variance in clone template counts between roughly 2-week samples significantly increased with total template count across all healthy donors.

The TCR comes from a person aged 18-70 years in good health. Sequenced input: blood. The J gene is TRBJ1-1, the V gene TRBV5-4; the D is unclear. CDR3 protein: CASSFGRTEAFF. In nucleotides, the CDR3 is TGTGCCAGCAGCTTCGGGCGAACTGAAGCTTTCTTT. The full variable domain, with the rest looked up from reference TRBV5-4 and TRBJ1-1, is ETGVTQSPTHLIKTRGQQVTLRCSSQSGHNTVSWYQQALGQGPQFIFQYYREEENGRGNFPPRFSGLQFPNYSSELNVNALELDDSALYLCASSFGRTEAFFGQGTRLTVV.